This passage covers 11 T cell receptor beta chains from one sample sequenced in a study of T cells in localized non-small cell lung cancer. This table comes from immunoSEQ multiplex PCR, and its TCRdb copy is limited to in-frame clones, with some not included. The repertoire has about 26,000 clones, 75% to 85% of them found once; the top ten carry approximately 4%. The material sequenced was peripheral blood, taken before any cancer treatment. The receptor source for this set is a woman between 35 and 75 years old with stage I lung adenocarcinoma.

CDR3 sequence (DNA): TGTGCCAGCAGCTTGCTAGACTATAATTCACCCCTCCACTTT. It is translated as CASSLLDYNSPLHF. The rearrangement uses TRBV5-6 and TRBJ1-6; no clear D gene. Trimming shortened V by 1 base and J by 3 bases, and 5 bases separated the two germline ends. Germline CDR1 SGHDT, CDR2 YYEEEE. This CDR3 spans 14 amino acids.

The gene calls are TRBV2 and TRBJ2-1, with D hard to call. Germline lookup yields CDR1 SNHLY and CDR2 FYNNEI. This CDR3 spans 10 amino acids. The V gene lost 8 bases and the J gene lost 6 bases, with 5 bases spanning the gap. The CDR3 DNA sequence: TGTGCCAGCGGACCCAATGAGCAGTTCTTC. Its translation: CASGPNEQFF.

The chain's CDR3 is CAISWTSGGPSSYNEQFF. The CDR3 region has the DNA TGTGCCATCTCTTGGACTAGCGGGGGCCCCAGCTCCTACAATGAGCAGTTCTTC. The chain recombines TRBV10-3 with TRBJ2-1; 13 bases line up with TRBD2. V lost 8 bases to trimming and J lost 0 bases; unmatched junction nucleotides: 10. Germline V gives CDR1 ENHRY, CDR2 SYGVKD. The CDR3 length is 18 residues.

This chain uses TRBV14 with TRBJ2-2; maybe TRBD2 (6 bases). V gave up 4 bases and J gave up 5 bases, with 8 bases separating them. Germline values: CDR1 SGHDN, CDR2 FVKESK. This CDR3 region has 13 residues. The CDR3 nucleotides read TGTGCCAGCAGCCGGAGGGTTACCGGGGAGCTGTTTTTT. Amino acids: CASSRRVTGELFF.

The chain links TRBV30 to TRBJ1-6; 10 nucleotides align to TRBD1. CDR3 length equals 16 residues. With 6 bases clipped from V and 2 bases from J, the junction kept 7 bases outside the gene matches. Germline V CDR1 and CDR2: GTSNPN, SVGIG (reference sequence). The DNA of the CDR3 is TGTGCCTGTTCAAGACAGGGGGCCACCTATAATTCACCCCTCCACTTT. Its protein product is CACSRQGATYNSPLHF.

The rearrangement joins TRBV19 to TRBJ1-1, with TRBD1 matching 9 bases. The CDR3 is 15 residues long. The germline CDR1 and CDR2 sequences are LNHDA and SQIVND (reference sequence). V lost 6 bases, J lost 3 bases, and 8 bases stayed unmatched. The CDR3 DNA reads TGTGCCAGTAGAAACCGCCGGGACAGGGACACTGAAGCTTTCTTT. Amino acids: CASRNRRDRDTEAFF.

J is TRBJ2-1 and V is TRBV7-9; D may be TRBD2 (5 bases). Deletions cut 1 base from V and 0 bases from J, with 13 bases between. The CDR3 contains 17 residues. Germline CDR1 reads SEHNR; CDR2 reads FQNEAQ (reference sequence). CDR3 residues: CASSLGREHHSYNEQFF. As DNA, the CDR3 is TGTGCCAGCAGCTTAGGCCGGGAACACCACTCCTACAATGAGCAGTTCTTC.

The chain links TRBV15 to TRBJ1-2, with D maybe TRBD1 (5 bases). V was cut by 0 bases and J by 3 bases, with 11 bases left in between. From germline, CDR1 is LNHNV and CDR2 YYDKDF (reference sequence). CDR3 length: 15 amino acids. The CDR3 region is CATSRDGGGDYGYTF. Written as DNA, the CDR3 is TGTGCCACCAGCAGAGATGGAGGAGGGGACTATGGCTACACCTTC. Full variable domain (outside the CDR3, taken from reference TRBV15 and TRBJ1-2): DAMVIQNPRYQVTQFGKPVTLSCSQTLNHNVMYWYQQKSSQAPKLLFHYYDKDFNNEADTPDNFQSRRPNTSFCFLDIRSPGLGDTAMYLCATSRDGGGDYGYTFGSGTRLTVV.

This sequence joins TRBV4-3 and TRBJ1-2; D ambiguous. Looked up from germline, CDR1 is LGHNA and CDR2 is YSLEER. The CDR3 loop spans 16 amino acids. V dropped 4 bases and J dropped 8 bases, with 23 bases sitting between them. In nucleotides, the CDR3 is TGCGCCAGCAGCCGGGAAACGATTACTCGGGGTACCGGCTACACCTTC. Translating gives CASSRETITRGTGYTF.

CDR3 nucleotides: TGTGCCAGTAGCCCGACAGGGGGCGCGGAGACCCAGTACTTC. Its translation is CASSPTGGAETQYF. J is TRBJ2-5 and V is TRBV19, with 10 bases matching TRBD1. The ends lost 6 bases at V and 5 bases at J; junction bases unmatched: 6. This CDR3 has 14 amino acids. The germline V gene encodes CDR1 LNHDA and CDR2 SQIVND (reference sequence).

This clone was seen a single time. The chain employs TRBV6-1 and TRBJ1-1; D remains unclear. V dropped 8 bases and J dropped 3 bases, with 16 bases sitting between them. The CDR3 covers 14 residues. Germline CDR1 reads MNHNS; CDR2 reads SASEGT. CDR3 nucleotide sequence: TGTGCCAGCGCGAGAGGGTCGAGGGACACTGAAGCTTTCTTT. Its protein product is CASARGSRDTEAFF.